The next 24 T cell receptor beta chains were all read from a single sample in a study of identical twins (TCRdb year 2016). Library prep was done by 5' RACE. Sequencer: Illumina HiSeq 2000. Through fastp at Q25 and MiXCR, TCRdb rebuilt clones from the public reads, retaining in-frame beta chains. For every CDR3 protein sequence, its rows merge into one entry that carries the most common genes and DNA. The sample table contains more than 1.5 million distinct CDR3 sequences; only one count was recorded for around 33% of them. 0.27% of the sample is taken by the ten largest. What was sequenced was cord blood. All receptors come from a newborn girl in good health.

The V and J genes are TRBV5-1 and TRBJ2-1, with TRBD2 matching over 8 bases. The CDR3 has 16 amino acids. Trimming at V came to 3 bases and at J to 4 bases, leaving 9 bases not matched to a gene. CDR1 is SGHRS, CDR2 YFSETQ, per germline. CDR3 in amino acids: CASSSLAGLGYNEQFF. The CDR3 DNA reads TGCGCCAGCAGCTCCTTAGCGGGATTAGGTTACAATGAGCAGTTCTTC.

In its sample, this clonotype was seen a few times. This chain joins TRBV5-1 and TRBJ2-1; 10 nucleotides align to TRBD2. J was trimmed by 0 bases and V by 8 bases; bases with no gene match: 17. Germline-derived CDR1 and CDR2 are SGHRS and YFSETQ. The CDR3 length is 19 residues. The CDR3 DNA reads as TGCGCCAGTAAGGAGGGACTAGCGACCCCAGTTGGCTCCTACAATGAGCAGTTCTTC. It translates to CASKEGLATPVGSYNEQFF.

This clonotype occurred a few times. This chain joins TRBV28 and TRBJ1-2; no clear D gene. The CDR3 is 14 residues long. The germline V gene has CDR1 MDHEN and CDR2 SYDVKM. The germline V and J ends were trimmed by 7 bases and 5 bases, with 17 bases remaining between them. CDR3 nucleotide sequence: TGTGCCAGCACCGAACCCGGATTCGCGTATGGCTACACCTTC. This encodes CASTEPGFAYGYTF.

There are a few counts of this clonotype. The rearrangement uses TRBV7-2 and TRBJ2-5; a weak D match, TRBD2 (5 bases). Germline V gene sequence: CDR1 SGHTA, CDR2 FQGNSA. Deletions cut 0 bases from V and 7 bases from J, with 9 bases between. The CDR3 consists of 13 residues. In nucleotides, the CDR3 is TGTGCCAGCAGCTTAGCGCGCCGGGGGACCCAGTACTTC. Amino acid sequence: CASSLARRGTQYF.

The V call is TRBV7-9, the J call TRBJ1-2; no reliable D call. Trimming removed 3 bases at V and 5 bases at J, with 16 bases between. CDR3 length: 15 residues. The germline CDR1 and CDR2 sequences are SEHNR and FQNEAQ (reference sequence). The CDR3 region has the DNA TGTGCCAGCAGCTTCCTCGGTAGGAAGGCTTATGGCTACACCTTC. This encodes CASSFLGRKAYGYTF.

Notes on this clonotype: The junction departs from the called germline gene at one end, perhaps through a read error. This rearrangement joins TRBV7-7 to TRBJ2-3; no clear D gene. Germline V CDR1 and CDR2: SSHAT, FNYEAQ (reference sequence). The CDR3 has 14 amino acids. This chain's CDR3 is CASSLAPYPDTQYF. Here the CDR3 DNA reads TGTGCTAGCAGCTTAGCCCCATACCCAGATACGCAGTATTTT.

V gene TRBV27 combines with J gene TRBJ2-1; D perhaps matches TRBD1 (5 bases). Trimming removed 6 bases from V and 5 bases from J, with 11 bases in between. The V gene's germline CDR1 is MNHEY and CDR2 SMNVEV (reference sequence). This CDR3 has 13 residues. CDR3 sequence: CASRRQRHNEQFF. In DNA form, the CDR3 reads TGTGCCAGCAGACGACAGAGACACAATGAGCAGTTCTTC.

This chain links TRBV6-1 with TRBJ1-5, with a weak D call TRBD1 (5 bases). The CDR3 runs 14 residues. Trimming removed 3 bases at V and 5 bases at J, with 11 bases between. The V gene's germline CDR1 is MNHNS and CDR2 SASEGT. This CDR3 reads CASSEQGVDQPQHF. The CDR3 nucleotides read TGTGCCAGCAGTGAGCAGGGTGTTGATCAGCCCCAGCATTTT.

V gene TRBV10-1 combines with J gene TRBJ2-5; D is possibly TRBD1 or TRBD2 (5 bases each). The ends were cut back, 8 bases at V and 1 base at J, with 11 bases in the middle. The V gene's germline CDR1 is WNHNN and CDR2 SYGVQD (reference sequence). This CDR3 comprises 13 residues. CDR3 residues: CASGRDPQETQYF. The CDR3 bases are TGCGCCAGCGGCAGGGACCCCCAAGAGACCCAGTACTTC.

This clonotype came up a few times. CDR3: CASSRGGQQETQYF. The CDR3 DNA follows: TGTGCCAGCAGTCGGGGGGGTCAACAAGAGACCCAGTACTTC. The rearrangement uses TRBV6-2 or TRBV6-3 and TRBJ2-5; 8 nucleotides line up with TRBD2. CDR3 length equals 14 residues. After removal of 5 bases from V and 2 bases from J, the junction contained 4 bases not matched to a gene. The germline CDR1 and CDR2 sequences are MNHEY and SVGEGT.

The DNA for the CDR3 is TGTGCCTGGAGTGTTGACTCCACAGATACGCAGTATTTT. It is translated as CAWSVDSTDTQYF. This rearrangement joins TRBV30 to TRBJ2-3; unclear D gene. The germline V and J ends were trimmed by 0 bases and 2 bases, with 6 bases remaining between them. The germline gives CDR1 GTSNPN, CDR2 SVGIG (reference sequence). The CDR3 extends over 13 amino acids.

DNA for the CDR3: TGTGCCATCACAGCCGGGACAGCTCTGGGAAACACCATATATTTT. Residues: CAITAGTALGNTIYF. J is TRBJ1-3 and V is TRBV10-3, with 7 bases that match TRBD1. V lost 7 bases to trimming and J lost 4 bases; unmatched junction nucleotides: 10. The CDR3 consists of 15 residues. In germline, CDR1 is ENHRY, CDR2 SYGVKD.

As concerns this clonotype: One junction end disagrees with the germline gene, perhaps due to a read error. This rearrangement joins TRBV15 to TRBJ2-3; D uncertain. Germline CDR1 LNHNV, CDR2 YYDKDF (reference sequence). The CDR3 runs 14 residues. CDR3 protein: CAISVRGFTDTQYF. CDR3 DNA: TGTGCCATCAGCGTACGCGGTTTCACAGATACGCAGTATTTT.

This chain joins TRBV5-1 and TRBJ2-2; TRBD2 aligns across 13 bases. This CDR3 has 23 amino acids. With 1 base clipped from V and 2 bases from J, the junction kept 20 bases outside the gene matches. In germline, CDR1 is SGHRS, CDR2 YFSETQ. The DNA for the CDR3 is TGCGCCAGCAGCTTGCGGACTAGCGGGGGAACGTTGGGGATAATCATAAACACCGGGGAGCTGTTTTTT. Translated, it gives CASSLRTSGGTLGIIINTGELFF.

This clonotype occurred many times. A read error may account for a junction end that differs from germline. The chain joins TRBV5-1 to TRBJ1-4; D is unclear. There are 13 residues in the CDR3. Per germline, CDR1 SGHRS and CDR2 YFSETQ. CDR3 residues: CASSGTTNEKLFF. The CDR3 nucleotides read TGTGCCAGCAGCGGGACAACTAATGAAAAACTGTTTTTT. Based on the CDR3 plus reference TRBV5-1 and TRBJ1-4, the full variable domain is KAGVTQTPRYLIKTRGQQVTLSCSPISGHRSVSWYQQTPGQGLQFLFEYFSETQRNKGNFPGRFSGRQFSNSRSEMNVSTLELGDSALYLCASSGTTNEKLFFGSGTQLSVL.

The table lists this clonotype with many counts. V is TRBV27 and J is TRBJ2-1; D is possibly TRBD2 (6 bases). Germline V lookup: CDR1 MNHEY, CDR2 SMNVEV (reference sequence). Trimming removed 6 bases at V and 0 bases at J, with 12 bases between. This CDR3 spans 15 amino acids. Written as DNA, the CDR3 is TGTGCCAGCAGCTCTAGCGCAAGCTCCTACAATGAGCAGTTCTTC. Translating gives CASSSSASSYNEQFF.

With respect to this clonotype: A much bigger clone sits one base away, suggesting this may be a read error. This chain joins TRBV28 and TRBJ2-5; D possibly corresponds to TRBD1 (5 bases). This CDR3 is built from 14 residues. From germline, CDR1 is MDHEN and CDR2 SYDVKM. V shed 3 bases and J shed 5 bases, with 13 bases lying between them. Here the CDR3 reads CASSLAGMAETQYF. CDR3 bases: TGTGCCAGCAGTTTGGCAGGGATGGCGGAGACCCAGTACTTC.

At least ten counts were recorded for this clonotype. The chain uses TRBV2 and TRBJ1-5, with 8 bases matching TRBD1. There are 15 residues in the CDR3. J was trimmed by 1 base and V by 4 bases; bases with no gene match: 3. Germline V gene lookup returns CDR1 SNHLY and CDR2 FYNNEI. CDR3 protein: CASSGDRGSNQPQHF. In nucleotides, the CDR3 is TGTGCCAGCAGTGGAGACAGGGGCAGCAATCAGCCCCAGCATTTT.

This clonotype was detected only once. The rearrangement uses TRBV5-1 and TRBJ2-7, with D unresolved. Germline assignment: CDR1 SGHRS and CDR2 YFSETQ. V lost 4 bases and J lost 0, with 11 bases in between. The length of the CDR3 is 14 residues. In DNA, the CDR3 is TGCGCCAGCAGCCCTCATTTAGGCTCCTACGAGCAGTACTTC. It is translated as CASSPHLGSYEQYF. Combining the CDR3 with reference TRBV5-1 and TRBJ2-7 gives the whole variable domain KAGVTQTPRYLIKTRGQQVTLSCSPISGHRSVSWYQQTPGQGLQFLFEYFSETQRNKGNFPGRFSGRQFSNSRSEMNVSTLELGDSALYLCASSPHLGSYEQYFGPGTRLTVT.

This chain connects TRBV29-1 to TRBJ1-2, with 9 bases fitting TRBD1. This CDR3 region has 11 residues. V trimming: 7 bases; J trimming: 12 bases; junction bases outside the gene matches: 9. CDR1 is SQVTM and CDR2 is ANQGSEA in the germline V gene. CDR3 sequence (DNA): TGCAGCGCCCACAAGTGGGACAGGGACACCTTC. Protein: CSAHKWDRDTF.

This clonotype was detected a few times. V gene TRBV29-1 combines with J gene TRBJ1-5, with 7 bases fitting TRBD1. Germline V lookup: CDR1 SQVTM, CDR2 ANQGSEA. The CDR3 spans 13 residues. V lost 4 bases, J lost 1 base, and 1 base stayed unmatched. The CDR3 region is CSVAGGSNQPQHF. CDR3 in DNA: TGCAGCGTTGCAGGGGGGAGCAATCAGCCCCAGCATTTT. Together with reference TRBV29-1 and TRBJ1-5, the CDR3 gives the full variable domain: SAVISQKPSRDICQRGTSLTIQCQVDSQVTMMFWYRQQPGQSLTLIATANQGSEATYESGFVIDKFPISRPNLTFSTLTVSNMSPEDSSIYLCSVAGGSNQPQHFGDGTRLSIL.

This clonotype was counted many times. The chain employs TRBV25-1 and TRBJ2-7; D is unclear. CDR3 length: 12 residues. V lost 2 bases and J 5 bases, leaving 7 bases between the germline ends. Germline V gene sequence: CDR1 MGHDK, CDR2 SYGVNS. The CDR3: CASSEASDEQYF. CDR3 DNA sequence: TGTGCCAGCAGTGAAGCGAGCGACGAGCAGTACTTC.

The CDR3 DNA follows: TGTGCCAGCAGCGTAGCGGGGCCCTGCGAGCAGTACTTC. Translation gives CASSVAGPCEQYF. The chain combines TRBV5-6 with TRBJ2-7, with TRBD2 identical over 8 bases. Germline V gives CDR1 SGHDT, CDR2 YYEEEE. V shed 4 bases, J shed 6 bases, and the junction held 6 bases outside the gene matches. This CDR3 comprises 13 residues. The full variable domain, its missing parts supplied by reference TRBV5-6 and TRBJ2-7, is DAGVTQSPTHLIKTRGQQVTLRCSPKSGHDTVSWYQQALGQGPQFIFQYYEEEERQRGNFPDRFSGHQFPNYSSELNVNALLLGDSALYLCASSVAGPCEQYFGPGTRLTVT.

Comments on this clonotype: A single base separates this from a much larger clone, so it may be a read error. This chain links TRBV25-1 with TRBJ2-5, with 10 bases matching TRBD2. The CDR3 totals 17 residues. The junction had 15 bases not matched to a gene; V was cut back by 0 bases and J by 11 bases. Germline CDR1 and CDR2: MGHDK and SYGVNS. CDR3 bases: TGTGCCAGCAGTGAATATATAGAGGCTAGCGGGAGAGACGGGCAGTACTTC. The encoded protein is CASSEYIEASGRDGQYF.